The following is a T cell receptor (beta chain) sequence with its context. Antigen unknown. Profiled with immunoSEQ multiplex PCR; TCRdb holds only in-frame clones, not every one. Of 25,000 to 40,000 clones detected, 88% appear once; the ten largest clones hold 4.5% to 6%. Repeated repertoire sampling spanned the course of chemoradiotherapy. This sample stems from a study of chemoradiotherapy in HPV16-positive cancers. General observations from the study: In HPV16-positive patients, HPV-responsive T-cell expansion tracked better recurrence-free survival. Candidate HPV-specific clones and E7-related TCR motifs grew in tumor during treatment.

Material: blood, obtained from a patient who underwent chemoradiotherapy. The receptor was derived from a human donor with HPV-associated anogenital cancer.

The DNA for the CDR3 is TGTGCCAGCAGAAGGACTAGCGGGAGCGGGGCCGGGGAGCTGTTTTTT. Its translation is CASRRTSGSGAGELFF. The chain couples TRBV4-2 to TRBJ2-2; TRBD2 matches 13 bases. The CDR3 extends over 16 amino acids. Germline V gene data show CDR1 as LGHNA and CDR2 as YNFKEQ. J gave up 6 bases and V 6 bases, and 7 bases lay outside the gene matches.